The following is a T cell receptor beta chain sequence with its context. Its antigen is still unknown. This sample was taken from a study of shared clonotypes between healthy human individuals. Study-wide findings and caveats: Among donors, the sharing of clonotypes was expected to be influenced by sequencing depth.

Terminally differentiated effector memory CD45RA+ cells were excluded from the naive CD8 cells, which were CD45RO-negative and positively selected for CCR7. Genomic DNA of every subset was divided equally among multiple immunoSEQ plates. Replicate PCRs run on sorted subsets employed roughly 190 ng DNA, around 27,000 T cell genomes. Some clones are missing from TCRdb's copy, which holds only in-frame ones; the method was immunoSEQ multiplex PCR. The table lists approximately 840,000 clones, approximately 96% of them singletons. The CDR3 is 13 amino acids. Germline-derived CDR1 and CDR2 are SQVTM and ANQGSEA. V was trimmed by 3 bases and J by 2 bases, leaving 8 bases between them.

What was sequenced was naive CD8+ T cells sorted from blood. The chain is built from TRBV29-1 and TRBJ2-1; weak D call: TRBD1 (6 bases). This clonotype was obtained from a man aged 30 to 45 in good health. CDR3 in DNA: TGCAGCGTTGACAGGGGCACCTACAATGAGCAGTTCTTC. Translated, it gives CSVDRGTYNEQFF.